The clone carrying this T cell receptor (beta chain) was counted between two and nine times. Its target is unknown. The entry originates in a study of cytomegalovirus exposure and HLA in healthy donors. Study-level findings and limits: Reports credit the classifier with highly specific, highly sensitive diagnosis of cytomegalovirus status. In an earlier analysis, most TCR beta V segments were productive about 90% or about 30% of the time. Investigators reported approximately 150 TCR beta chains as tied to cytomegalovirus.

The PCR made use of 60 Vbeta and 13 Jbeta primers. Using immunoSEQ multiplex PCR, the repertoire was profiled, and TCRdb retains in-frame clones only, with some absent. The table includes about 140,000 clones, roughly four fifths detected once. V dropped 5 bases and J dropped 5 bases, with 12 bases sitting between them. The CDR3 runs 14 residues. The germline gives CDR1 MNHEY, CDR2 SVGAGI. The gene calls are TRBV6-5 and TRBJ1-4; the D is unclear. The clonotype originates from a man aged 25 to 40 in good health and CMV-seropositive. Material for sequencing was PBMCs. The CDR3 bases are TGTGCCAGCAGTCCCGGGGATTTAAATGAAAAACTGTTTTTT. Encoded protein: CASSPGDLNEKLFF.